This is a list of T cell receptor beta chains from one sample in a study of T cells in Graves' hyperthyroidism and ophthalmopathy. TCRdb re-called the multiplex PCR reads with MiXCR, one entry per CDR3 protein. The profile covers hundreds of thousands of distinct CDR3 sequences, with approximately 15% appearing a single time and around 14% taken by the ten largest. Sequenced sample: blood. Receptors were obtained from a woman aged 40 to 55 with Graves' hyperthyroidism. CDR3s include the opening cysteine and the closing phenylalanine or tryptophan. A D gene is named only where the DNA matches it firmly. The size field is filled for only some rows; it gives once, few, many or a size class.

CDR3aa	CDR3nt	d_gene	v_gene	j_gene	abundance
CASSPGQTYQETQYF	TGTGCCAGCAGTCCGGGACAAACGTACCAAGAGACCCAGTACTTC	-	TRBV7-2	TRBJ2-5	many
CASSPDRVGANEQFF	TGTGCCAGCTCACCGGACAGGGTTGGGGCCAATGAGCAGTTCTTC	TRBD1	TRBV18	TRBJ2-1	-
CASRSGTGDTADTQYF	TGTGCCAGCAGGTCCGGGACAGGGGATACGGCAGATACGCAGTATTTT	TRBD1	TRBV7-9	TRBJ2-3	-
CASSPRVNSNQPQHF	TGTGCCAGCAGTCCCAGGGTTAATAGCAATCAGCCCCAGCATTTT	-	TRBV6-2/TRBV6-3	TRBJ1-5	-
CAWTLTGNLNQPQHF	TGTGCCTGGACCCTGACAGGGAACCTCAATCAGCCCCAGCATTTT	TRBD1	TRBV30	TRBJ1-5	many
CASSVGVAAAYEQYF	TGTGCCAGCAGTGTAGGGGTAGCGGCAGCCTACGAGCAGTACTTC	-	TRBV12-3/TRBV12-4	TRBJ2-7	many
CASSSRAGAPGSNQPQHF	TGTGCCAGCAGCTCCCGGGCAGGGGCCCCAGGGAGCAATCAGCCCCAGCATTTT	-	TRBV11-2	TRBJ1-5	many
CASSQEAPGTGVRIQETQYF	TGTGCCAGCAGCCAAGAGGCGCCCGGGACCGGCGTAAGGATTCAAGAGACCCAGTACTTC	-	TRBV3-1	TRBJ2-5	-
CSARTMGLAGGPNTQYF	TGCAGTGCTAGAACAATGGGACTAGCGGGAGGGCCTAATACGCAGTATTTT	TRBD2	TRBV20-1	TRBJ2-3	few
CASSEPGINEQFF	TGTGCCAGCAGTGAACCGGGAATTAATGAGCAGTTCTTC	-	TRBV6-1	TRBJ2-1	few
CAISGNSLEPDTGELFF	TGTGCCATCAGCGGGAACTCACTGGAACCGGACACCGGGGAGCTGTTTTTT	-	TRBV10-3	TRBJ2-2	few
CASSSGQGAGNTIYF	TGTGCCAGCAGCTCTGGACAGGGGGCTGGAAACACCATATATTTT	TRBD1	TRBV28	TRBJ1-3	many
CASTFSPFSNQPQHF	TGTGCCAGCACCTTTTCCCCCTTTAGCAATCAGCCCCAGCATTTT	-	TRBV19	TRBJ1-5	-
CSARIGLAGNPDTQYF	TGCAGTGCTAGAATCGGACTAGCAGGAAATCCAGATACGCAGTATTTT	TRBD2	TRBV20-1	TRBJ2-3	many
CASSTTDKAYEQYF	TGTGCCAGCAGCACCACGGACAAAGCCTACGAGCAGTACTTC	-	TRBV27	TRBJ2-7	many
CASRGQGAGLTEAFF	TGTGCCAGCCGAGGACAGGGGGCCGGGTTGACTGAAGCTTTCTTT	TRBD1	TRBV28	TRBJ1-1	-
CASSSSSGRALYNGQFF	TGTGCCAGCAGTTCGAGTAGCGGGAGGGCCCTCTACAATGGGCAGTTCTTC	TRBD2	TRBV12-3/TRBV12-4	TRBJ2-1	few
CASSLNLAGITDTQYF	TGTGCCAGCAGCTTAAATCTAGCGGGTATCACAGATACGCAGTATTTT	TRBD2	TRBV11-3	TRBJ2-3	few
CASSQGTGKIYGYTF	TGTGCCAGCAGCCAAGGGACAGGGAAAATCTATGGCTACACCTTC	TRBD1	TRBV11-3	TRBJ1-2	many
CASSQDKGRGAEAFF	TGTGCCAGCAGCCAAGATAAGGGGCGGGGGGCTGAAGCTTTCTTT	-	TRBV4-2	TRBJ1-1	few
CASSQDFGTRRSYEQYF	TGTGCCAGCAGCCAAGATTTTGGTACACGCCGCTCCTACGAGCAGTACTTC	-	TRBV3-1	TRBJ2-7	-
CSVRQGAGETQYF	TGCAGCGTTCGACAGGGGGCAGGGGAGACCCAGTACTTC	TRBD1	TRBV29-1	TRBJ2-5	-
CASSRGRDGGLNEQFF	TGCGCCAGCAGCCGCGGCCGAGACGGGGGGCTCAATGAGCAGTTCTTC	-	TRBV4-1	TRBJ2-1	many